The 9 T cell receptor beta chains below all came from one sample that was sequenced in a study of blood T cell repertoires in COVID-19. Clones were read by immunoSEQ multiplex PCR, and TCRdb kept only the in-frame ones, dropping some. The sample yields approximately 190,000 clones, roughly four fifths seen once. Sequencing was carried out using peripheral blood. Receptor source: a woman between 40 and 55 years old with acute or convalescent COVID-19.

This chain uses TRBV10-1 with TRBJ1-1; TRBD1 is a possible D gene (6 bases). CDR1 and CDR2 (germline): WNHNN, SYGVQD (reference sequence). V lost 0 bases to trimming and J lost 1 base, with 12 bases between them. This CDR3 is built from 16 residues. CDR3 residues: CASSESGDITNTEAFF. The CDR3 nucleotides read TGCGCCAGCAGTGAGTCGGGGGACATAACGAACACTGAAGCTTTCTTT.

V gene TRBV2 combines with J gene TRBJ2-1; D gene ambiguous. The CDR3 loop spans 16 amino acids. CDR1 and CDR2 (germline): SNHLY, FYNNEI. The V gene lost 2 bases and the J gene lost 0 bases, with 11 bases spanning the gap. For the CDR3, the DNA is TGTGCCAGCAGTGAATGGCTAGTAGACTCCTACAATGAGCAGTTCTTC. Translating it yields CASSEWLVDSYNEQFF.

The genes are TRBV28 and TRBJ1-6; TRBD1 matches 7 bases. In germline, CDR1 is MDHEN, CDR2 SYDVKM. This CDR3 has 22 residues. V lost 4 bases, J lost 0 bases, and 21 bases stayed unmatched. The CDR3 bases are TGTGCCAGCAGTTCCCCCTTAAGGACAGGAGAAAAAACTAGCTCCTATAATTCACCCCTCCACTTT. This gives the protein CASSSPLRTGEKTSSYNSPLHF. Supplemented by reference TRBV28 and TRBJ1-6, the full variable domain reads DVKVTQSSRYLVKRTGEKVFLECVQDMDHENMFWYRQDPGLGLRLIYFSYDVKMKEKGDIPEGYSVSREKKERFSLILESASTNQTSMYLCASSSPLRTGEKTSSYNSPLHFGNGTRLTVT.

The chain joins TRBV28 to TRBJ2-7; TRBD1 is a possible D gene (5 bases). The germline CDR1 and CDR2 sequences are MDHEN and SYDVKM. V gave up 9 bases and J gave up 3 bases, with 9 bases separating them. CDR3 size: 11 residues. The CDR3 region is CASNDSYEQYF. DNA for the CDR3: TGTGCCAGTAATGACAGCTACGAGCAGTACTTC.

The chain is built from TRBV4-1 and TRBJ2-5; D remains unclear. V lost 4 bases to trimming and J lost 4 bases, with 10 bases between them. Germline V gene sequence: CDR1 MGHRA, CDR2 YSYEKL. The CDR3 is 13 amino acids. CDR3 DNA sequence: TGCGCCAGCAGCCGCCTGCCTAGAGAGACCCAGTACTTC. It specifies CASSRLPRETQYF.

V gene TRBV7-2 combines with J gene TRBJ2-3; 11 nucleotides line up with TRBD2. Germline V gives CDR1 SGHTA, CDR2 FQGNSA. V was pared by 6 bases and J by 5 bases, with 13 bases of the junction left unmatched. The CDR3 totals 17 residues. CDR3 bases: TGTGCCAGCAGTCGACAGAATCTAGCGGGGGGAGTAGATACGCAGTATTTT. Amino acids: CASSRQNLAGGVDTQYF.

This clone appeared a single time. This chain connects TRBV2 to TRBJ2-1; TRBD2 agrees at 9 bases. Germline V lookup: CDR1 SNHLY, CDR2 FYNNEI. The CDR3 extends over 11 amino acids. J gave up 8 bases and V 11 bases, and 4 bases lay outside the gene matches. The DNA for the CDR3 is TGTGCCGTACTAGCGGGTTATGAGCAGTTCTTC. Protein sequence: CAVLAGYEQFF.

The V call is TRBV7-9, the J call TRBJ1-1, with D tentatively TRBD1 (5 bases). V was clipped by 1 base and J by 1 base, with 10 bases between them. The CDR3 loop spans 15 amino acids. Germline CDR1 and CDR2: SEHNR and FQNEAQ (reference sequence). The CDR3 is CASSLEARANTEAFF. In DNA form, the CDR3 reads TGTGCCAGCAGCTTAGAGGCCAGGGCGAACACTGAAGCTTTCTTT.

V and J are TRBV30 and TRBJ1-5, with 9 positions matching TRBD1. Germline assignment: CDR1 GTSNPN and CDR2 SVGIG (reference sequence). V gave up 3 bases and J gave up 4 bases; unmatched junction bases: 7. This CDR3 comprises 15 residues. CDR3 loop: CAWRRQGGGNQPQHF. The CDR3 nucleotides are TGTGCCTGGAGGAGACAGGGGGGTGGGAATCAGCCCCAGCATTTT.